A selection of T cell receptor beta chains follows, all from one sample in a study of tumor-infiltrating lymphocytes in primary liver carcinoma. In TCRdb, the multiplex PCR reads were re-called with MiXCR into one record per CDR3 protein. Among 75,000 to 80,000 distinct CDR3 sequences listed, under 75% were seen once. Sequencing was performed on tumor-adjacent normal liver tissue. Source of these receptors: a man in his forties with primary liver carcinoma and hepatitis B virus infection. The CDR3 runs from the conserved cysteine through the conserved F or W. Fields, in order: clone size, J gene, V gene, CDR3 length, D gene, CDR3 DNA, CDR3 protein. A D gene is named only where the DNA matches it firmly. Expanded clones are given a class, and other clones once, few, many or no size at all.

size: -
J: TRBJ2-1
V: TRBV7-9
length: 15
D: TRBD2
DNA: TGTGGCAGCAGCCCACCGGGACTAGCGGGAGTCAAGCAGTTCTTC
CDR3: CGSSPPGLAGVKQFF

size: few
J: TRBJ2-1
V: TRBV6-2/TRBV6-3
length: 15
D: -
DNA: TGTGCCAGCAGTCGATCCCCCGTGGGGATCGATGAGCAGTTCTTC
CDR3: CASSRSPVGIDEQFF

size: -
J: TRBJ2-1
V: TRBV7-8
length: 15
D: TRBD1
DNA: TGTGCCAGCAGCCTAGTCGGGACAGGGGTCAATGAGCAGTTCTTC
CDR3: CASSLVGTGVNEQFF

size: -
J: TRBJ2-1
V: TRBV4-1
length: 16
D: TRBD2
DNA: TGCTCCAGCCCCAGAGGGGTAGCGGGAGGGCGTAGTGAGCAGTTCTTC
CDR3: CSSPRGVAGGRSEQFF

size: -
J: TRBJ2-1
V: TRBV11-2
length: 19
D: TRBD2
DNA: TGTACCAGCGGCTTAGCCAAGTCGGCTAGCGGGAGTGGATACAATGAGCAGTTCTTC
CDR3: CTSGLAKSASGSGYNEQFF

size: -
J: TRBJ2-3
V: TRBV9
length: 13
D: TRBD1
DNA: TGTGCCAGCAGCCCAACCGGGACAGGAACGCAGTATTTT
CDR3: CASSPTGTGTQYF

size: -
J: TRBJ2-7
V: TRBV6-5
length: 15
D: -
DNA: TGTGCCAGCAATCCGGCCGGGACTTTTTTATCCGAGCAGTACTTC
CDR3: CASNPAGTFLSEQYF

size: many
J: TRBJ1-2
V: TRBV28
length: 17
D: TRBD1
DNA: TGTGCCAGCAGTTTCGCCGGGACAGGGATTCTCTACTATGGCTACACCTTC
CDR3: CASSFAGTGILYYGYTF

size: -
J: TRBJ1-1
V: TRBV4-1
length: 12
D: -
DNA: TGCGCCTGCAGAGGGCTGGGGGCTGAAGCTTTCTTT
CDR3: CACRGLGAEAFF

size: many
J: TRBJ2-2
V: TRBV7-9
length: 12
D: -
DNA: TGTGCCAGCAGCTCCAACACCGGGGAGCTGTTTTTT
CDR3: CASSSNTGELFF

size: -
J: TRBJ2-5
V: TRBV12-3/TRBV12-4
length: 14
D: -
DNA: TGTGCCAGCAGTTTAGGAACCACCTCTCGGATCCAGCACTTC
CDR3: CASSLGTTSRIQHF

size: -
J: TRBJ1-1
V: TRBV5-6
length: 16
D: TRBD1
DNA: TGTGCTAGCAGCTTTAGGACAGGAGCCATGAACACTGAAGCTTTCTTT
CDR3: CASSFRTGAMNTEAFF

size: -
J: TRBJ2-1
V: TRBV4-1
length: 14
D: TRBD1
DNA: TGCGCCAGCAGACTACTGATCAGGGGGAATGAGCAGTTCTTC
CDR3: CASRLLIRGNEQFF

size: few
J: TRBJ1-2
V: TRBV6-1
length: 12
D: -
DNA: TGTGCCAGCAGTGCCTCCCTATATGGCTACACCTTC
CDR3: CASSASLYGYTF

size: -
J: TRBJ2-7
V: TRBV11-2
length: 13
D: -
DNA: TGTGCCAGCAGCTTCGACAGCGTGTACAAGCAATACTTC
CDR3: CASSFDSVYKQYF

size: -
J: TRBJ2-1
V: TRBV11-3
length: 15
D: -
DNA: TGTGCCAGTAGCCCCAGGGAGCAGGGGACATATGAGCAGTTCTTC
CDR3: CASSPREQGTYEQFF

size: -
J: TRBJ2-1
V: TRBV7-9
length: 16
D: TRBD1
DNA: TGTGCCAGCAGCTCCCCCGAGACAGGGGGAGGAAATGAGCAGTTCTTC
CDR3: CASSSPETGGGNEQFF

size: many
J: TRBJ1-2
V: TRBV7-2
length: 13
D: -
DNA: TGTGCCAGCAGCCTCTGGGACAACTATGGCTACACCTTC
CDR3: CASSLWDNYGYTF

size: -
J: TRBJ2-2
V: TRBV6-2/TRBV6-3
length: 13
D: -
DNA: TGTGCCAGCAGTTACTTCTTAAGAGGGGAACTGTCTTTT
CDR3: CASSYFLRGELSF

size: -
J: TRBJ2-1
V: TRBV6-1
length: 14
D: -
DNA: TGTGCCAGCAGCCGACTAGTGGAGCTCAATGAGCAGTTCTTC
CDR3: CASSRLVELNEQFF

size: -
J: TRBJ2-1
V: TRBV6-5
length: 15
D: TRBD2
DNA: TGTGCCAGGAGTCGTAGTAGCGGGAGACATAATGAGCAGTTCTTC
CDR3: CARSRSSGRHNEQFF

size: -
J: TRBJ2-7
V: TRBV4-1
length: 16
D: TRBD1
DNA: TGCGCCAGCAGCCAAGAAGCACCGGGACAGGGCTACAAGCAGTACTTC
CDR3: CASSQEAPGQGYKQYF

size: -
J: TRBJ2-7
V: TRBV11-2
length: 13
D: -
DNA: TGTGCCAGCGGTCTTGCAGGGGTTGGCGAGCAATACTTC
CDR3: CASGLAGVGEQYF

size: -
J: TRBJ2-1
V: TRBV12-3/TRBV12-4
length: 15
D: TRBD2
DNA: TGTGCCAGCAGTTACTTACCAGCGGGAACCAATGAGCAGTTCTTT
CDR3: CASSYLPAGTNEQFF

size: -
J: TRBJ2-7
V: TRBV28
length: 19
D: TRBD2
DNA: TGTTCCAGCAGTTTTTTCGGACTAGCGGGAGGGCCAATTTCCTACGAGCAGTATTTC
CDR3: CSSSFFGLAGGPISYEQYF

size: -
J: TRBJ2-5
V: TRBV19
length: 16
D: -
DNA: TGTGCCAGTAGTGATCCCCGAGGACCATCACAAGAGACCCAGTACTTC
CDR3: CASSDPRGPSQETQYF

size: -
J: TRBJ2-1
V: TRBV29-1
length: 13
D: -
DNA: TGCAGCGTTGCCAGGACCGGGGACAATGAGCAGTTATTC
CDR3: CSVARTGDNEQLF

size: few
J: TRBJ2-4
V: TRBV29-1
length: 15
D: -
DNA: TGCAGCGTTGAAGATGCCAGGACGGCCAAAAACATTCAGTACTTC
CDR3: CSVEDARTAKNIQYF

size: many
J: TRBJ1-6
V: TRBV18
length: 14
D: TRBD1
DNA: TGTGCCAGCTCACCGGGACAGGGGAATTCACCCCTCCACTTT
CDR3: CASSPGQGNSPLHF

size: -
J: TRBJ2-7
V: TRBV29-1
length: 14
D: -
DNA: TGCAGCGTTGTAGCCAGGGTGCCTGGCTACGAGCAGTACTTC
CDR3: CSVVARVPGYEQYF

size: few
J: TRBJ2-1
V: TRBV29-1
length: 12
D: -
DNA: TGCAGCGCCCGCGCGGGCGGAAATGGGCAGTTTTTC
CDR3: CSARAGGNGQFF

size: many
J: TRBJ2-1
V: TRBV6-2/TRBV6-3
length: 15
D: TRBD1
DNA: TGTGCCAGCTCTAGTGCGGGGACAGGGGGCTTTGAGCAGTTCTTC
CDR3: CASSSAGTGGFEQFF

size: -
J: TRBJ1-5
V: TRBV4-2
length: 16
D: -
DNA: TGTGCCAACAACCAAGAGCCCGGGATTAGCTATCAGCCCCAGCATTTT
CDR3: CANNQEPGISYQPQHF

size: -
J: TRBJ1-2
V: TRBV6-5
length: 14
D: -
DNA: TGTGCCAGAAGTCAGAAAGGTAGGTCGGGAGGCTACACCTTC
CDR3: CARSQKGRSGGYTF

size: once
J: TRBJ2-1
V: TRBV19
length: 12
D: -
DNA: TGTGCCAGAAGCAGAGGTCACAATGAGCAGCTCTTC
CDR3: CARSRGHNEQLF

size: -
J: TRBJ2-7
V: TRBV12-3/TRBV12-4
length: 14
D: -
DNA: TGTGCCAGCAGGCCTCCCAGCGCCTCCTACGAGCGGCACTTC
CDR3: CASRPPSASYERHF

size: many
J: TRBJ2-2
V: TRBV4-3
length: 14
D: -
DNA: TGCGCCAGCAGCCAGACATCGAACACCGGGGAGCTGTTTTTT
CDR3: CASSQTSNTGELFF

size: many
J: TRBJ2-2
V: TRBV12-3/TRBV12-4
length: 13
D: TRBD2
DNA: TGTGCCATTAACGGGAGGGACACCGGGGAGCTGTTTTTT
CDR3: CAINGRDTGELFF

size: -
J: TRBJ2-3
V: TRBV6-2/TRBV6-3
length: 15
D: -
DNA: TGTGCCAGCAGCCGATCCCCGGACAGCACAGATACGCAGTGTTTT
CDR3: CASSRSPDSTDTQCF

size: -
J: TRBJ2-1
V: TRBV11-2
length: 19
D: -
DNA: TGTGCCAGCACCTTAGATGGGCGATTCAGCAGGACCCTTTACGATGAGCAGTTCTTC
CDR3: CASTLDGRFSRTLYDEQFF

size: once
J: TRBJ1-2
V: TRBV25-1
length: 11
D: -
DNA: TGTGCCAGCAATGCAACCTATGGCTACACCTTC
CDR3: CASNATYGYTF

size: many
J: TRBJ2-2
V: TRBV4-1
length: 14
D: -
DNA: TGCGCCAGCAGCCAAGATTATTACACCGGGGAGCTGTTTTTT
CDR3: CASSQDYYTGELFF

size: many
J: TRBJ2-7
V: TRBV6-2/TRBV6-3
length: 14
D: TRBD2
DNA: TGTGCCAGCAGGGCTAGCGGGTTCTCCTACGAGCAGTACTTC
CDR3: CASRASGFSYEQYF

size: -
J: TRBJ2-1
V: TRBV29-1
length: 16
D: -
DNA: TGCAGCGCTGGAGATCCAGATCGGAGCTCCTACAATGAGCAGTTCTTC
CDR3: CSAGDPDRSSYNEQFF

size: -
J: TRBJ2-7
V: TRBV12-3/TRBV12-4
length: 12
D: -
DNA: TGTGCCAGCAGCACGGGGCAGGGGATGCAGTACTTC
CDR3: CASSTGQGMQYF

size: -
J: TRBJ2-7
V: TRBV5-6
length: 15
D: TRBD2
DNA: TGTACCAGCAGTTTCATGGCTAGCGGGACGTATGAGCAGTACTTC
CDR3: CTSSFMASGTYEQYF

size: -
J: TRBJ2-7
V: TRBV5-6
length: 15
D: -
DNA: TGTACCAGCAGCTGGGAACGGGGTTATGGAGGCGAGCAGTACTTT
CDR3: CTSSWERGYGGEQYF

size: few
J: TRBJ2-1
V: TRBV11-3
length: 17
D: -
DNA: TGTGCCAGCAGCTTAGGCGTACCGGGACTCACCCACAATGAGCAGTTCTTC
CDR3: CASSLGVPGLTHNEQFF

size: -
J: TRBJ1-1
V: TRBV6-5
length: 14
D: -
DNA: TGTGCCAGCAGATCCGGGACACTGAACAGTGAAGCTTTCTTT
CDR3: CASRSGTLNSEAFF

size: -
J: TRBJ1-5
V: TRBV16
length: 15
D: TRBD1
DNA: TGTGCCAGTAGGCAATCTCAGGGGGCGAGACAGCCCCAGCATTTT
CDR3: CASRQSQGARQPQHF

size: -
J: TRBJ1-5
V: TRBV12-3/TRBV12-4
length: 16
D: TRBD1
DNA: TGTGCCAGCAGTCTAGCCCTAGGGACAGGGGTAGGGCCCCAGCATTTT
CDR3: CASSLALGTGVGPQHF